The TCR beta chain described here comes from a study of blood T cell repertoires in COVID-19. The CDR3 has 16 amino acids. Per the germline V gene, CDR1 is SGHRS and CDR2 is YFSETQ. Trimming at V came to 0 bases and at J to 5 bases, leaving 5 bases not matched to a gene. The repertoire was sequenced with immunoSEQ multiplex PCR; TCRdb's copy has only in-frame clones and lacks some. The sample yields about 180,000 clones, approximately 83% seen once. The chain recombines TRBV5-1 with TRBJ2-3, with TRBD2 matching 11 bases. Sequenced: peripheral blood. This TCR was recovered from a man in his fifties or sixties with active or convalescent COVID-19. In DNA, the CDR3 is TGCGCCAGCAGCTTGGGGGATACTAGCGGGAGAGATACGCAGTATTTT. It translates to CASSLGDTSGRDTQYF.